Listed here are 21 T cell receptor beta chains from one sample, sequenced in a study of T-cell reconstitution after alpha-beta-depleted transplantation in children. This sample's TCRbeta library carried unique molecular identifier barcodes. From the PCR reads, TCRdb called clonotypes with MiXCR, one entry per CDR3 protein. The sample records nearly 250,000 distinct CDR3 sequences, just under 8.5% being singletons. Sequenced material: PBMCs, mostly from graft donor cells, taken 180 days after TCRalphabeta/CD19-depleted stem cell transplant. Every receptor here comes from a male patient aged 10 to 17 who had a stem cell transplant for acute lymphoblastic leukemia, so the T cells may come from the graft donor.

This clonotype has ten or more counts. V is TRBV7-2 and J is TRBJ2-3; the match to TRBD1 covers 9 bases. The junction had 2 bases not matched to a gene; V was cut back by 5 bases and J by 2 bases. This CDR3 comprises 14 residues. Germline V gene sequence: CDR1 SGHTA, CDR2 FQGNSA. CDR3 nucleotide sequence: TGTGCCAGCAGCCGGGACAGGGTCACAGATACGCAGTATTTT. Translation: CASSRDRVTDTQYF.

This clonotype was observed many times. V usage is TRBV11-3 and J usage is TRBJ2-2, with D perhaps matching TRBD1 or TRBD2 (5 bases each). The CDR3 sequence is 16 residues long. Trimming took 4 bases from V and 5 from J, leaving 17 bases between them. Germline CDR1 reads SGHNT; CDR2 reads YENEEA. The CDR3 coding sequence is TGTGCCAGCAGCTGGGGGACGGGTGGTTGGACCGGGGAGCTGTTTTTT. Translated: CASSWGTGGWTGELFF.

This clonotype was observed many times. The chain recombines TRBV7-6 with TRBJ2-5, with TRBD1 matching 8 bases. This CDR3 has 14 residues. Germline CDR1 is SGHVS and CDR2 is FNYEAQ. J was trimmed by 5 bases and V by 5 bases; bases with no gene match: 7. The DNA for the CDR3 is TGTGCCAGCAGCCCGCGGACAGGGAGCGAGACCCAGTACTTC. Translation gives CASSPRTGSETQYF.

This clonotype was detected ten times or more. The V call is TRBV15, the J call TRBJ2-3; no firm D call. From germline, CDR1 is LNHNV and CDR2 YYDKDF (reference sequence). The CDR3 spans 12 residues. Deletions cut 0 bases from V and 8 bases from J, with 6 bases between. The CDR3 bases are TGTGCCACCAGCAGAGACCGAGGTACGCAGTATTTT. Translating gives CATSRDRGTQYF.

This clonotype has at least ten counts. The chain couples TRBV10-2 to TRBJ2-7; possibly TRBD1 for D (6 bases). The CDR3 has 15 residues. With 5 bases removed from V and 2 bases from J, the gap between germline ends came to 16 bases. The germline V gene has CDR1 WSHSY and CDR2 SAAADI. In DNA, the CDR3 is TGCGCCAGCAGTCGACAGGTCCCGCTTACCTACGAGCAGTACTTC. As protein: CASSRQVPLTYEQYF.

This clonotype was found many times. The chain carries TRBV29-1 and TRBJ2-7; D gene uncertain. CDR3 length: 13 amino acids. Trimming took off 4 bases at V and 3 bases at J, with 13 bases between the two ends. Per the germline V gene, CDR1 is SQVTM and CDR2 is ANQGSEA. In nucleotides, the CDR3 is TGCAGCGTTGGAAGAGGCGGCTACTACGAGCAGTACTTC. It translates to CSVGRGGYYEQYF.

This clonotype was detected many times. The CDR3 bases are TGTGCCAGCAGCTCCCCCCGAGCAACCTACGAGCAGTACTTC. This gives the protein CASSSPRATYEQYF. This sequence joins TRBV7-8 and TRBJ2-7; D gene ambiguous. Trimming removed 4 bases from V and 2 bases from J, with 12 bases in between. Germline V lookup: CDR1 SGHVS, CDR2 FQNEAQ. The length of the CDR3 is 14 residues.

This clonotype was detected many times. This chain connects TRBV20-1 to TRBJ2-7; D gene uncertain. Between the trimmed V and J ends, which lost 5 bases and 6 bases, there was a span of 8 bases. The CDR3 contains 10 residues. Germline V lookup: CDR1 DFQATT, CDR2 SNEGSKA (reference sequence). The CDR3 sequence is CSAVSGEQYF. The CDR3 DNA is TGCAGTGCTGTTTCCGGCGAGCAGTACTTC.

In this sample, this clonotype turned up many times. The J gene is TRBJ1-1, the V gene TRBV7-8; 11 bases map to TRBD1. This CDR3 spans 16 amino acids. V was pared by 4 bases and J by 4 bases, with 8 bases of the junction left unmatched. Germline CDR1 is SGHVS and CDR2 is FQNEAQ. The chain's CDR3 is CASSSKPGTGGTEAFF. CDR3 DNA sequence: TGTGCCAGCAGCTCCAAACCCGGGACAGGGGGCACTGAAGCTTTCTTT.

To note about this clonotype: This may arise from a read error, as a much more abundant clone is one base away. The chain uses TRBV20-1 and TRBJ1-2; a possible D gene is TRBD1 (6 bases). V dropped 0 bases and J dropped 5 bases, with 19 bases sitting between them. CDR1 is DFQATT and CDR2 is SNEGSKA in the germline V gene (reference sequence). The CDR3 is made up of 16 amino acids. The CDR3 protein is CSARDWRTEGAYGYTF. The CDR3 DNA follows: TGCAGTGCTAGAGATTGGAGGACAGAGGGCGCATATGGCTACACCTTC.

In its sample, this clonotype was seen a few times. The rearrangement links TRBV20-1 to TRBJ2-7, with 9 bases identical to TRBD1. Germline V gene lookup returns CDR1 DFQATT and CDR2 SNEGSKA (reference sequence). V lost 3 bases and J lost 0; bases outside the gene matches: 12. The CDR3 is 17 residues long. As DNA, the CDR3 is TGCAGTGCTAGTATTCTTCTCGGACAGGGGAGCTCCTACGAGCAGTACTTC. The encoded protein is CSASILLGQGSSYEQYF.

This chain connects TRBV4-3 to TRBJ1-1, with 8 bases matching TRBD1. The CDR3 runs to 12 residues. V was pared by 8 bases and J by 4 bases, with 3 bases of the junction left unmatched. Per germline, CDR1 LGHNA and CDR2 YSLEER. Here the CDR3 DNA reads TGCGCCAGCGGCACAGGGGGCACTGAAGCTTTCTTT. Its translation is CASGTGGTEAFF.

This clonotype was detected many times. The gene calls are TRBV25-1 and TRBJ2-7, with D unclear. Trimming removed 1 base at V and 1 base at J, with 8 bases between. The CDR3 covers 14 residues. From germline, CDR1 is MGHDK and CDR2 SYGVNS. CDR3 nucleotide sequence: TGTGCCAGCAGTGAATCTGGCAGGTCCTACGAGCAGTACTTC. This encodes CASSESGRSYEQYF.

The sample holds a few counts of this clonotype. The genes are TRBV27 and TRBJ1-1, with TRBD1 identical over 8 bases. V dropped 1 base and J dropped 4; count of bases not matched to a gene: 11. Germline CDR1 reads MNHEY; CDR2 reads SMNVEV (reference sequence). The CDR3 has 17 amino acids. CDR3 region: CASSLYRTGMKATEAFF. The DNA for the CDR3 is TGTGCCAGCAGTTTATATAGGACAGGGATGAAGGCCACTGAAGCTTTCTTT.

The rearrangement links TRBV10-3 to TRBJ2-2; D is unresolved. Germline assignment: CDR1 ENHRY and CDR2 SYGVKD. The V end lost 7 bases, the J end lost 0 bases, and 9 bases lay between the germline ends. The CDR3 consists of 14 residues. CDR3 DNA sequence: TGTGCCATCATGGGCAGCCCGAACACCGGGGAGCTGTTTTTT. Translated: CAIMGSPNTGELFF.

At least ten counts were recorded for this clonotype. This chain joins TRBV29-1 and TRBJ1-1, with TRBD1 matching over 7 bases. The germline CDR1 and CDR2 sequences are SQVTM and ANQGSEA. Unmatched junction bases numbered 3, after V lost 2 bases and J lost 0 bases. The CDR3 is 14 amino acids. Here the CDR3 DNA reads TGCAGCGTTGAAAGCGACAGGGTGAACACTGAAGCTTTCTTT. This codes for CSVESDRVNTEAFF. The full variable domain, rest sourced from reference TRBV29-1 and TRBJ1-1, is SAVISQKPSRDICQRGTSLTIQCQVDSQVTMMFWYRQQPGQSLTLIATANQGSEATYESGFVIDKFPISRPNLTFSTLTVSNMSPEDSSIYLCSVESDRVNTEAFFGQGTRLTVV.

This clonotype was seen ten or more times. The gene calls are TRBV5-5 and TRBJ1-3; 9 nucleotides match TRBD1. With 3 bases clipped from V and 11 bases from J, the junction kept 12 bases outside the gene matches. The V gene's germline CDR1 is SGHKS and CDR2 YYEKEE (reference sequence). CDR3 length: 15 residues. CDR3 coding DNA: TGTGCCAGCAGCTCGGAGAGACAGGGGGTCAAGGCCATATATTTT. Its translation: CASSSERQGVKAIYF.

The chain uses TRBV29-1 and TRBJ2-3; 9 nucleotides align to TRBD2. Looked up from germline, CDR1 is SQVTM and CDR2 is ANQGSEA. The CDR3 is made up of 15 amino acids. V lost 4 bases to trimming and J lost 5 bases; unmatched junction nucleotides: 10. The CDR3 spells CSVGFSGSEGDTQYF. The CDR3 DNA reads TGCAGCGTTGGATTTAGCGGGAGTGAGGGAGATACGCAGTATTTT.

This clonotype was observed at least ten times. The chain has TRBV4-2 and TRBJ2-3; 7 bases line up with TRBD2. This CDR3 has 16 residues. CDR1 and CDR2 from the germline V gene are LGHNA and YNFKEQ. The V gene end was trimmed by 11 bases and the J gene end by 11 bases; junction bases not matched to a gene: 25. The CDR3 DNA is TGTGCCTCCCCCTCTGTGCCATCGGTCGCGGGGGAAGAGCAGTATTTT. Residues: CASPSVPSVAGEEQYF.

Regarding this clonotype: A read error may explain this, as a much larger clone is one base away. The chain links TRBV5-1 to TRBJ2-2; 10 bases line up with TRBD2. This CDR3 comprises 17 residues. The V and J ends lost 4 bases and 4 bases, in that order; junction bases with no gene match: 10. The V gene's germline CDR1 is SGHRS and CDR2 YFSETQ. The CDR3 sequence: CASSTGLARVITGELFF. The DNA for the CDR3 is TGCGCCAGCAGCACGGGACTAGCGCGAGTAATCACCGGGGAGCTGTTTTTT.

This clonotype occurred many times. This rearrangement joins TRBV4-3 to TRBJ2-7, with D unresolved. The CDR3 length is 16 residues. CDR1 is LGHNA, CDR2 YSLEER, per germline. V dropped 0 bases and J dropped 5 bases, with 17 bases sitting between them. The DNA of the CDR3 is TGCGCCAGCAGCCAAGATCCGCTCCCAGGAGCGCACGAGCAGTACTTC. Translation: CASSQDPLPGAHEQYF.